This TCR beta chain was observed in a study of T cells after yellow fever vaccination. This clonotype has a handful of counts. There are 14 residues in the CDR3. Germline lookup yields CDR1 SGHNT and CDR2 YYREEE (reference sequence). V gave up 4 bases and J gave up 11 bases; unmatched junction bases: 6. In TCRdb, the 5' RACE reads were re-called with MiXCR into one record per CDR3 protein. The table has around 340,000 distinct CDR3 sequences, roughly an eighth seen once. The receptor's source is a man between 18 and 35 years old who received the YFV17D yellow fever vaccine. V gene TRBV5-4 combines with J gene TRBJ2-1; 13 nucleotides line up with TRBD2. The specimen was CD4+ T cells sorted from PBMCs, collected 15 days after the yellow fever booster vaccination. DNA of the CDR3: TGTGCCAGCAGCGCGACTAGCGGGGGGTATCAGCAGTTCTTC. Residues: CASSATSGGYQQFF.